Below are 2 T cell receptor beta chains sequenced from a single sample in a study of Ad26.COV2.S vaccination and SARS-CoV-2 variants. The method was immunoSEQ multiplex PCR; TCRdb's version includes in-frame clones alone and lacks a portion of them. Found here are fewer than 500,000 clones, roughly 89% of them singletons; the top ten hold about 2.7%. Noted treatment: 15 to 20 received Ad26.COV2.S at low or high dose, single or two shots; about 5 received placebo; per-sample allocation not given. Samples were taken on day 63 after the first vaccine or placebo injection. Here the sequenced sample was peripheral blood, taken in a trial of Ad26.COV2.S vaccine versus placebo. All receptors derive from a person between 18 and 60 years old who received the Ad26.COV2.S COVID-19 vaccine or a placebo.

This clone occurred once. The CDR3 DNA reads as TGCGCCAGCAGCTTGGGTGGGTTTCGGACTGAAGCTTTCTTT. Encoded protein: CASSLGGFRTEAFF. This rearrangement joins TRBV5-1 to TRBJ1-1; D is ambiguous. CDR3 length: 14 amino acids. The V end was cut by 0 bases, the J end by 5 bases, with 11 bases between. In germline, CDR1 is SGHRS, CDR2 YFSETQ.

This chain uses TRBV13 with TRBJ2-7, with a tentative D call TRBD1 (6 bases). CDR1 PRHDT and CDR2 FYEKMQ come from the germline V gene (reference sequence). The CDR3 covers 16 residues. The V gene lost 3 bases and the J gene lost 3 bases, with 18 bases spanning the gap. This CDR3 reads CASSFPTGKGIYEQYF. The CDR3 region has the DNA TGTGCCAGCAGCTTCCCCACAGGGAAGGGGATCTACGAGCAGTACTTC.